The source of this T cell receptor (beta chain) is a study of T cell repertoires in cytomegalovirus infection. The V end was cut by 3 bases, the J end by 0 bases, with 14 bases between. CDR1 and CDR2 (germline): LGHNT, FRNRAP. The CDR3 sequence is 16 residues long. Concerning this clonotype: Its antigen is unknown.

TCRdb re-derived calls from the reads in MiXCR, one entry per CDR3 protein. The data show approximately 910,000 distinct CDR3 sequences, with roughly a third seen just once and over 10% held by the top ten. This chain uses TRBV12-5 with TRBJ1-1, with D possibly TRBD1 on 6 matching bases. The clonotype comes from a human donor in good health (CMV status not recorded). Some clones in this sample may be carry-over from other donors' samples. The sample in question was cultured CD8+ T cells from PBMCs, obtained from culture after CMV antigen stimulation. The CDR3: CASGFQTGAMNTEAFF. CDR3 nucleotides: TGTGCTAGTGGTTTCCAGACAGGCGCTATGAACACTGAAGCTTTCTTT.